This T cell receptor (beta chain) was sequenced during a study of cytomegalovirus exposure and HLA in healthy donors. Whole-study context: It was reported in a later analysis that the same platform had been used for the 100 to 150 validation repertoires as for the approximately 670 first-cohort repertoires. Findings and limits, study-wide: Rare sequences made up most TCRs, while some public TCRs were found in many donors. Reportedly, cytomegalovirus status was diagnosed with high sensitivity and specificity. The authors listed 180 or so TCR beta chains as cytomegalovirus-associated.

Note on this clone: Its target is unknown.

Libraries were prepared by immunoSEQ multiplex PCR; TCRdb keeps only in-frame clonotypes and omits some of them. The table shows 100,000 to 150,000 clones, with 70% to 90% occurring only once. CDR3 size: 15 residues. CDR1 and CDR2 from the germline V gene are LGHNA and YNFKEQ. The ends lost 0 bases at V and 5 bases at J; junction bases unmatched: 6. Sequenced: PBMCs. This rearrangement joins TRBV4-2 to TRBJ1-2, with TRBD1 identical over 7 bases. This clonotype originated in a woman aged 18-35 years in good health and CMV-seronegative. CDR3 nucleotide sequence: TGTGCCAGCAGCCAAGATGAGGACAGGACGTATGGCTACACCTTC. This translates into CASSQDEDRTYGYTF.